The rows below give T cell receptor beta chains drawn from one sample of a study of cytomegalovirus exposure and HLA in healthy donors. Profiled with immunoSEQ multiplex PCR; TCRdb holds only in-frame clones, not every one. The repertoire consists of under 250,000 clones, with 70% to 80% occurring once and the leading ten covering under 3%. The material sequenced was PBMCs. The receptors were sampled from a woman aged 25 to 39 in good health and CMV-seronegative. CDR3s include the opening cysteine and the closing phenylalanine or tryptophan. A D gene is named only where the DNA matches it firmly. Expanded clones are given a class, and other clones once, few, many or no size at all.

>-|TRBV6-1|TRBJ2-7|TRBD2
TGTGCCAGCCTCGGACTAGCCTACGAGCAGTACTTC
CASLGLAYEQYF
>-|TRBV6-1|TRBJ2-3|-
TGTGCCAGCAGCCTTCTAGCGACTAGCACAGATACGCAGTATTTT
CASSLLATSTDTQYF
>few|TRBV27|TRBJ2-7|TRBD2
TGTGCCAGCAGACCTAGGGCCCCGGGGGGGGTTAAGAGGGGGAGAATATACGAGCAGTACTTC
CASRPRAPGGVKRGRIYEQYF
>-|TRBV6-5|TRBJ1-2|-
TGTGCCAGCAGTCGAACAGCTCGGGGCTATGGCTACACCTTC
CASSRTARGYGYTF
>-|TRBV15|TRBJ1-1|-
TGTGCCACCAGCAGAGATAGGGGTAGGCGCGGGAACACTGAAGCTTTCTTT
CATSRDRGRRGNTEAFF
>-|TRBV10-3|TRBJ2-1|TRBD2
TGTGCCATCAGTGAGATGGGGTTGCGGGAGGTCCCCTACAATGAGCAGTTCTTC
CAISEMGLREVPYNEQFF
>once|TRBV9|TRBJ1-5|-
TGTGCCAGCGGGCACCATCAGCCCCAGCATTTT
CASGHHQPQHF
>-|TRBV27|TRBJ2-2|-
TGTGCCAGCAGTTTATCCGGACAGACTACCGGGGAGCTGTTTTTT
CASSLSGQTTGELFF
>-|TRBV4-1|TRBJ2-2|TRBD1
TGCGCCAGCAGCCAAAAACGGACAGGGAACACCGGGGAGCTGTTTTTT
CASSQKRTGNTGELFF
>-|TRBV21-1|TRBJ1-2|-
TGTGCCAGCTCTAGAAATGTTGGCTACACCTTC
CASSRNVGYTF
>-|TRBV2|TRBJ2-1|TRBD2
TGTGCCAGCAGTGGAAGTTCAGAGCGGGGGGCGTACAATGAGCAGTTCTTC
CASSGSSERGAYNEQFF
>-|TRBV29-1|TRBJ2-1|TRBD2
TGCAGCGTTGATCCCTTGACGACTAGCGAGGGTCAGAATGAGCAGTTCTTC
CSVDPLTTSEGQNEQFF
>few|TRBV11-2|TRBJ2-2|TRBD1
TGTGCCAGCAGGAAGGACAGGGCTCCCGGGGAGCTGTTTTTT
CASRKDRAPGELFF
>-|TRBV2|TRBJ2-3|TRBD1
TGTGCCAGCCGGGACAGTTCACTAACCACAGATACGCAGTATTTT
CASRDSSLTTDTQYF
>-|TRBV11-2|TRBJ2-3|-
TGTGCCAGCAGCCCGGCTCGCGGGTCGGATACGCAGTATTTT
CASSPARGSDTQYF
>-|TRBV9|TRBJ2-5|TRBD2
TGTGCCAGCAGCGTAGCTCAGCGGGAGGGCCAAGAGACCCAGTACTTC
CASSVAQREGQETQYF
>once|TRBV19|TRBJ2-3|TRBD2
TGTGCCAGTAGTGCCAGACTAGCGGGAGGACCCCTCTTT
CASSARLAGGPLF
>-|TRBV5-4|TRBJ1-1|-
TGTGCCAGCAGCTTGGGAGGGTTGGGCACTGAAGCTTTCTTT
CASSLGGLGTEAFF
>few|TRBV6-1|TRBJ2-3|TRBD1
TGTGCCAGCAGTTTCAGGGGGCGCCGGGCAGATACGCAGTATTTT
CASSFRGRRADTQYF
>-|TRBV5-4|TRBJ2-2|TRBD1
TGTGCCAGCAGCTCCGGGACAGGGAGAACCGGGGAGCTGTTTTTT
CASSSGTGRTGELFF
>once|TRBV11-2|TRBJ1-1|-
TGTGCCAGCAGCTCTAATTCGCAAGCTTTCTTT
CASSSNSQAFF
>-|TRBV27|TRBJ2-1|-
TGTGCCAGCAGTTTTGGCAGGGGATCCTACAATGAGCAGTTCTTC
CASSFGRGSYNEQFF
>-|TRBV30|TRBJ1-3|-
TGTGCCTGGAGGGCTGGGGAGTTGGGAAACACCATATATTTT
CAWRAGELGNTIYF
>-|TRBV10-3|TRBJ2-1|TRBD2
TGTGCCTCCCTGGCAGGAGCGGGAGTAATAGATGAGCAGTTCTTC
CASLAGAGVIDEQFF
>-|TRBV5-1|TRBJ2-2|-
TGCGCCAGCAGCCCTATGCGGGGAACGAACACCGGGGAGCTGTTTTTT
CASSPMRGTNTGELFF
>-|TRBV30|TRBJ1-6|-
TGTGCCTGGACGGAAGGGGAACTCGGAACCCTCCACTTT
CAWTEGELGTLHF
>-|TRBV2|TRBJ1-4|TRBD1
TGTGCCAGCAGTGAAGTAGGGGGCGGATTCAATGAAAAACTGTTTTTT
CASSEVGGGFNEKLFF
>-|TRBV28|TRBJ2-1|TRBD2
TGTGCCAACAGCGGGAGCCCCGTGGATGAGCAGTTCTTC
CANSGSPVDEQFF
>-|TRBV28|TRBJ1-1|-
TGTGCCAGCAGTTCGCTGGGAGTCGGCACTGAAGCTTTCTTT
CASSSLGVGTEAFF
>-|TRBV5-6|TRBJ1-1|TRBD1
TGTGCCAGCAGCCTGGACAGGGGACATGACACTGAAGCTTTCTTT
CASSLDRGHDTEAFF